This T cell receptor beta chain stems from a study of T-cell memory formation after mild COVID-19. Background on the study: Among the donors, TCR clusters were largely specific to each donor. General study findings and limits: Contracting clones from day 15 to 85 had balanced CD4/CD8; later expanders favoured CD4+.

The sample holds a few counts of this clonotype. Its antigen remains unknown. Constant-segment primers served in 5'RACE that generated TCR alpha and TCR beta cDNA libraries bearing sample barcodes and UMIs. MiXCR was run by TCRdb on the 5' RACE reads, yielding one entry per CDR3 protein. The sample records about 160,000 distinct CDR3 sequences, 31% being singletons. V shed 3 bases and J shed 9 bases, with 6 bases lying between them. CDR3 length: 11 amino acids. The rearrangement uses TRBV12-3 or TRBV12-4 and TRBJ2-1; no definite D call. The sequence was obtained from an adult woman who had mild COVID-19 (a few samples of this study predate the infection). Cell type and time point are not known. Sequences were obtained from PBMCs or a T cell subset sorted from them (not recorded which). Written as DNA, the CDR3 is TGTGCCAGCAGTTTGTTTGGTGAGCAGTTCTTC. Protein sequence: CASSLFGEQFF.